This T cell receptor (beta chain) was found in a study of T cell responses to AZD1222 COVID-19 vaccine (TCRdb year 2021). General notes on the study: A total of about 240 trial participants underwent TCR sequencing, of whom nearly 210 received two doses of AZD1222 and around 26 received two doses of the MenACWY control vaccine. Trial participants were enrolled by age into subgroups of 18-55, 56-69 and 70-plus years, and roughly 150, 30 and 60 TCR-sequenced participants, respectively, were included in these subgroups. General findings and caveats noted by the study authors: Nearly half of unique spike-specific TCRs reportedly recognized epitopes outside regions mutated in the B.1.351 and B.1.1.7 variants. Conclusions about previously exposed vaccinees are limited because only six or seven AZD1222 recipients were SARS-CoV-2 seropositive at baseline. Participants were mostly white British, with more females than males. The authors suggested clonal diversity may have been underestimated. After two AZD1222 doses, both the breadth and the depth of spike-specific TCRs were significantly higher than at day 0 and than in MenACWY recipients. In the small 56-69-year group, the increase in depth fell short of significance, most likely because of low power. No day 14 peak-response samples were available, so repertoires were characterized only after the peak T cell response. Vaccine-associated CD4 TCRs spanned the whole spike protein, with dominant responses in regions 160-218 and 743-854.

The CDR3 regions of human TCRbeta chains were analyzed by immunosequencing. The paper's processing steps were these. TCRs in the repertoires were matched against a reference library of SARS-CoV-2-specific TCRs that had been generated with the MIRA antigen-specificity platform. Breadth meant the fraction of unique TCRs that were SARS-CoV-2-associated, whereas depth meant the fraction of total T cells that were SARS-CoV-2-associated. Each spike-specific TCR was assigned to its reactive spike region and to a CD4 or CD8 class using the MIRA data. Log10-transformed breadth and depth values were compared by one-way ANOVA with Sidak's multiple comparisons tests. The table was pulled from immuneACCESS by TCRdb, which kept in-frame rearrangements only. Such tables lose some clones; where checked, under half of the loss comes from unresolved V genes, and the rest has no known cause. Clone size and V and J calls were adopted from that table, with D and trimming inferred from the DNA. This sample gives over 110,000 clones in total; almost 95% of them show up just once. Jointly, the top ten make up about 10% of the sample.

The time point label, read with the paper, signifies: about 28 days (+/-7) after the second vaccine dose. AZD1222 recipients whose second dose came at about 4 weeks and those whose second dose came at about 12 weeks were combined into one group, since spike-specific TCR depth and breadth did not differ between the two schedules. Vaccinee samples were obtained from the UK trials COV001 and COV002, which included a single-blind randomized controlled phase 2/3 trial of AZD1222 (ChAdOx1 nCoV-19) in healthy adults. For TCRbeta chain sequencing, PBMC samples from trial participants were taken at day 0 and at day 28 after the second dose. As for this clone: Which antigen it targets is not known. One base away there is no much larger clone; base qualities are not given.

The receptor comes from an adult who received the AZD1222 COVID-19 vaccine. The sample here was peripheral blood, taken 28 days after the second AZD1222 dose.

CDR3 reads: CASSQEYQGGVDTQYF. The nucleotides read TGCGCCAGCAGCCAAGAGTACCAGGGGGGGGTAGATACGCAGTATTTT. The sequence links TRBV4-1 to TRBJ2-3; the D gene is possibly TRBD1 or TRBD2, each agreeing over 7 bases. As encoded in the germline V gene, CDR1 is MGHRA while CDR2 is YSYEKL. The CDR3 runs 16 amino acids, cysteine and phenylalanine included. The entry retains the CDR3 DNA only, 48 bases that are in frame from base 1. Between the V and J ends, shortened by 0 bases and 5 bases respectively, the junction contains 15 bases.